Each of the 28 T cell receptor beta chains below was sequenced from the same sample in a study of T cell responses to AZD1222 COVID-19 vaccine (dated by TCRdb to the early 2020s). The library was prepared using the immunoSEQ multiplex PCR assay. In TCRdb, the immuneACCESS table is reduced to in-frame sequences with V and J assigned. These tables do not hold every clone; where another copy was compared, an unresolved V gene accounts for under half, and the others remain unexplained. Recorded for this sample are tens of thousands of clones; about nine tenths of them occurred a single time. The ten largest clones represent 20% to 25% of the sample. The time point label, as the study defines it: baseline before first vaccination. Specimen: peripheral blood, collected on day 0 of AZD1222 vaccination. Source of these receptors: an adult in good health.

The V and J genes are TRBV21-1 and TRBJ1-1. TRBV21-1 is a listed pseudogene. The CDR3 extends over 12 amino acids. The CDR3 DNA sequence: TGTGCCAGCAGCGACGGGGTCACTGAAGCTTTCTTT. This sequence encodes CASSDGVTEAFF.

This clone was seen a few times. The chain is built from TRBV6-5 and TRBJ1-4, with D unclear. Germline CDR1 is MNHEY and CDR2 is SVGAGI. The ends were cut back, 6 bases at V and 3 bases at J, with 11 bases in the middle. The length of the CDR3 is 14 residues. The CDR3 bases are TGTGCCAGCAGGCAAGACGGATCTAATGAAAAACTGTTTTTT. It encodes CASRQDGSNEKLFF.

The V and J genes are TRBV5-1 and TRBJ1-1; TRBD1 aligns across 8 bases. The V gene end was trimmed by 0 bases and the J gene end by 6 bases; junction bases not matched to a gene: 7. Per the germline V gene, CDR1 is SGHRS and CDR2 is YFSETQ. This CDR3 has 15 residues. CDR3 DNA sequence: TGCGCCAGCAGCTTGGCGGACAGGGACCTTTCTGAAGCTTTCTTT. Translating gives CASSLADRDLSEAFF.

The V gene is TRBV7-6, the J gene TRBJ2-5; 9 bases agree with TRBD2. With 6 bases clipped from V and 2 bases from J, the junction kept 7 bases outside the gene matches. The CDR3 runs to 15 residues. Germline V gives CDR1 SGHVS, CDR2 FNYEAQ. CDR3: CASSYLAGSQETQYF. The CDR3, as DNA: TGTGCCAGCAGTTATCTAGCGGGGTCACAAGAGACCCAGTACTTC.

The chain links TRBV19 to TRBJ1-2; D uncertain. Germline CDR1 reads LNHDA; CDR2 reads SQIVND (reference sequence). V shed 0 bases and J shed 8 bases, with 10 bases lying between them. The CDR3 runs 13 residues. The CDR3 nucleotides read TGTGCCAGTAGTATAGAACTTGAGGGAGGCTACACCTTC. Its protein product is CASSIELEGGYTF.

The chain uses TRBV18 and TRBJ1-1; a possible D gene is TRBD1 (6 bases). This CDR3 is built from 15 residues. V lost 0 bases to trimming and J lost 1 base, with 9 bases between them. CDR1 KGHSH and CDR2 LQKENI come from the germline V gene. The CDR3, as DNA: TGTGCCAGCTCACCACCGGGACAAAGGAACACTGAAGCTTTCTTT. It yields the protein CASSPPGQRNTEAFF.

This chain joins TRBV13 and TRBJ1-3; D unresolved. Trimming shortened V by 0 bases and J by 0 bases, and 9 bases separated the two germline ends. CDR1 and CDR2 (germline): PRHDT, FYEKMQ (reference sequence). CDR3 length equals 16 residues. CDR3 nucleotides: TGTGCCAGCAGCTTAGGGACGGTGAACTCTGGAAACACCATATATTTT. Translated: CASSLGTVNSGNTIYF.

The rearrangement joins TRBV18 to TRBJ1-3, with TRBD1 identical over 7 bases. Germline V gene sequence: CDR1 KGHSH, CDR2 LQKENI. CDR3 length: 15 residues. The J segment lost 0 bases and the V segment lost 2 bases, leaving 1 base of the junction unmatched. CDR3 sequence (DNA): TGTGCCAGCTCACCAGGGACAGTCTCTGGAAACACCATATATTTT. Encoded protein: CASSPGTVSGNTIYF.

CDR3 in DNA: TGTGCCAGTAGCCCTGGGGGACAGGGGCTGGGAAACACCATATATTTT. The encoded protein is CASSPGGQGLGNTIYF. V usage is TRBV19 and J usage is TRBJ1-3; 10 nucleotides line up with TRBD1. Germline values: CDR1 LNHDA, CDR2 SQIVND (reference sequence). The V gene end was trimmed by 6 bases and the J gene end by 4 bases; junction bases not matched to a gene: 9. The length of the CDR3 is 16 residues.

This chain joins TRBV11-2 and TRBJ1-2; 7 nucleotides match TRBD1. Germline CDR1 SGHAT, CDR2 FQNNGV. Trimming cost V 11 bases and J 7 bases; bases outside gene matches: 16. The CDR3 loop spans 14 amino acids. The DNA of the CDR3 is TGTGCCTCAGGGCGGGGACAGTCTTTCGGTGGCTACACCTTC. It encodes CASGRGQSFGGYTF.

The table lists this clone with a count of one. Written as DNA, the CDR3 is TGTGCCAGCAAGGGGACCCCAGGGCGGGTTGAAGCTTTCTTT. This translates into CASKGTPGRVEAFF. The chain is built from TRBV5-6 and TRBJ1-1; possibly TRBD1 for D (5 bases). The CDR3 contains 14 residues. V shed 6 bases and J shed 7 bases, with 19 bases lying between them. Germline CDR1 and CDR2: SGHDT and YYEEEE.

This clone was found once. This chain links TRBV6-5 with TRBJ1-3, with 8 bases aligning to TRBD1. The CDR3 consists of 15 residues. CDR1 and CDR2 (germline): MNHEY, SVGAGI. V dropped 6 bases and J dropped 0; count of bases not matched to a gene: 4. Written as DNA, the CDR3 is TGTGCCAGCAGACAGACAGGGGCCTCTGGAAACACCATATATTTT. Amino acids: CASRQTGASGNTIYF.

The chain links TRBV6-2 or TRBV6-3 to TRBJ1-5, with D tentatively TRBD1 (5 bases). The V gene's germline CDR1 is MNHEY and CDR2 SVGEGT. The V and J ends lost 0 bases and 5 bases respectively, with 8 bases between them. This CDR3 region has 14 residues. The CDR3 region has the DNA TGTGCCAGCAGTTACTCACAGGCCTATCAGCCCCAGCATTTT. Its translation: CASSYSQAYQPQHF.

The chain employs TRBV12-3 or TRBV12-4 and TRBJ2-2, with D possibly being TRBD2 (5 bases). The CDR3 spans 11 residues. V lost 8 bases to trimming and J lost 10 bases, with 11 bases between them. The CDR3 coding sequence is TGTGCCAGCCAAGCGGCGGTGGAGCTGTTTTTT. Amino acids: CASQAAVELFF.

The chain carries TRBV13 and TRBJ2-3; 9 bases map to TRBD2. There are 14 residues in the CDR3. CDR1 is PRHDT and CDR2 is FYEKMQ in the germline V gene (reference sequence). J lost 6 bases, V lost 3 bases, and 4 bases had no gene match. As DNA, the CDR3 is TGTGCCAGCAGCTTGGCGGGGGGGGTGGATACGCAGTATTTT. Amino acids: CASSLAGGVDTQYF.

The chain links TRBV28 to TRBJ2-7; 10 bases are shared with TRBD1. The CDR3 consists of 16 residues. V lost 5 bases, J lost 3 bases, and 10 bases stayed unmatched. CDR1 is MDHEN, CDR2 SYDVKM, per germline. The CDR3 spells CASSAVGTGVYYEQYF. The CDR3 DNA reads TGTGCCAGCAGTGCCGTCGGGACAGGGGTATACTACGAGCAGTACTTC. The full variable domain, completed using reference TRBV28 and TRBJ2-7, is DVKVTQSSRYLVKRTGEKVFLECVQDMDHENMFWYRQDPGLGLRLIYFSYDVKMKEKGDIPEGYSVSREKKERFSLILESASTNQTSMYLCASSAVGTGVYYEQYFGPGTRLTVT.

CDR3 DNA: TGCGCCAGCAGCTTGGGGAATCCGGGCTACGAGCAGTACTTC. Its translation: CASSLGNPGYEQYF. The V call is TRBV5-1, the J call TRBJ2-7; D gene unclear. V lost 0 bases and J 3 bases, leaving 10 bases between the germline ends. The CDR3 is 14 residues long. CDR1 SGHRS and CDR2 YFSETQ come from the germline V gene.

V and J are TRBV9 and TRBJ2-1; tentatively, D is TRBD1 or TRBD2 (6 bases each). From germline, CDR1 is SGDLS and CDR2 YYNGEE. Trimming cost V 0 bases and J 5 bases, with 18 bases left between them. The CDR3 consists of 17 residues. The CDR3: CASSVEGGTPTNNEQFF. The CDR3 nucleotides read TGTGCCAGCAGCGTAGAAGGGGGGACCCCCACCAACAATGAGCAGTTCTTC.

CDR3 nucleotides: TGTGCCACCAGTGATTCTAAAAATACTGGCTACACCTTC. Translating gives CATSDSKNTGYTF. This rearrangement joins TRBV24-1 to TRBJ1-2; D ambiguous. CDR3 length: 13 amino acids. The V gene lost 2 bases and the J gene lost 7 bases, with 10 bases spanning the gap. Per germline, CDR1 KGHDR and CDR2 SFDVKD.

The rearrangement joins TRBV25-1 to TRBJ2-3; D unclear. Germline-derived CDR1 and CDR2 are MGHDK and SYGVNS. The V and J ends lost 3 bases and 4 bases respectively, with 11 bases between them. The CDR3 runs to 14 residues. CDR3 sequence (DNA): TGTGCCAGCAGTGATCCCTCGTTTTCAGATACGCAGTATTTT. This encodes CASSDPSFSDTQYF.

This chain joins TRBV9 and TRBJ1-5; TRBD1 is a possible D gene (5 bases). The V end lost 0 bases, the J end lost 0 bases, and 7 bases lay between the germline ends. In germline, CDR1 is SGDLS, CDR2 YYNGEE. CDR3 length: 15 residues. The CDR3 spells CASSVAGNSNQPQHF. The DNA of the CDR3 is TGTGCCAGCAGCGTAGCAGGGAATAGCAATCAGCCCCAGCATTTT.

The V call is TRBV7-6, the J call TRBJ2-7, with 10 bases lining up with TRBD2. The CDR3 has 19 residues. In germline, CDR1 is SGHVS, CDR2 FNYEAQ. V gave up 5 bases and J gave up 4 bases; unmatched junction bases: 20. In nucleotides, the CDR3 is TGTGCCAGCAGCCCCTCGGGACTAGCGCTTGGGGGTTTTGGGTACGAGCAGTACTTC. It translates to CASSPSGLALGGFGYEQYF.

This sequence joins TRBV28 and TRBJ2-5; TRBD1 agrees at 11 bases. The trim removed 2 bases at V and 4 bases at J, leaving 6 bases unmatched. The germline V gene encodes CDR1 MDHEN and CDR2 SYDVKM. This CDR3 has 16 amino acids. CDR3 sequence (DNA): TGTGCCAGCAGTTTACCCGGACAGGGGGCGGGAGAGACCCAGTACTTC. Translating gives CASSLPGQGAGETQYF.

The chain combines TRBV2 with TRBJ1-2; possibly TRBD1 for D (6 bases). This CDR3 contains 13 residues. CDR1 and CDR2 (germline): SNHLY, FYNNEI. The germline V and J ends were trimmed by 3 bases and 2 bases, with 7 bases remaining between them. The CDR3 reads CASSEQGNYGYTF. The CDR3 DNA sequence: TGTGCCAGCAGTGAGCAGGGGAACTATGGCTACACCTTC.

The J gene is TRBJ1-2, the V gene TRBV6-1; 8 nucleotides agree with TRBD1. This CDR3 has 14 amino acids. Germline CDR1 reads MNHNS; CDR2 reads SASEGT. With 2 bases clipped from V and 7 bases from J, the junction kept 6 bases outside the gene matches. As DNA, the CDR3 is TGTGCCAGCAGTGAAAACCAGGGGGCTAGTGGCTACACCTTC. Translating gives CASSENQGASGYTF.

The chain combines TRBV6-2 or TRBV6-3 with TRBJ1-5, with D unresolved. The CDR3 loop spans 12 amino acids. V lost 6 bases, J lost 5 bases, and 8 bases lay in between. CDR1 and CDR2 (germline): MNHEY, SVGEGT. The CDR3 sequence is CASSQTYQPQHF. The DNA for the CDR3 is TGTGCCAGCAGCCAGACCTATCAGCCCCAGCATTTT.

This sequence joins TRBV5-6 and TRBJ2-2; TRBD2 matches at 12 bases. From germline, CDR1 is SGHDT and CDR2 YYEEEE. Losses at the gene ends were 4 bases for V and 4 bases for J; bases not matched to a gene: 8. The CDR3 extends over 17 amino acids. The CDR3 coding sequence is TGTGCCAGCAGCCCAAAGACTAGCGGGGGACTCACCGGGGAGCTGTTTTTT. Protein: CASSPKTSGGLTGELFF.

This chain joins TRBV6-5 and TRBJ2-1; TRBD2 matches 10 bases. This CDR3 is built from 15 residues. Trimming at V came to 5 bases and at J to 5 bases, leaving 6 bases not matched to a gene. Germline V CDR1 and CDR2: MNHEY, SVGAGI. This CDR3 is CASSKPGLAHNEQFF. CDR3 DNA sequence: TGTGCCAGCAGTAAGCCGGGACTAGCGCACAATGAGCAGTTCTTC.